This passage covers 5 T cell receptor beta chains from one sample sequenced in a study of blood T cell repertoires in COVID-19. The method was immunoSEQ multiplex PCR; TCRdb's version includes in-frame clones alone and lacks a portion of them. This table holds about 200,000 clones, roughly four fifths found once. Sequencing was done on a sample of peripheral blood. Receptor source: a woman between 40 and 55 years old with active or convalescent COVID-19.

The chain uses TRBV27 and TRBJ2-1, with 11 bases identical to TRBD1. The germline CDR1 and CDR2 sequences are MNHEY and SMNVEV (reference sequence). The CDR3 length is 17 residues. The junction had 12 bases not matched to a gene; V was cut back by 4 bases and J by 7 bases. The CDR3: CASSSGQGALFRNEQFF. In nucleotides, the CDR3 is TGTGCCAGCAGTTCCGGACAGGGGGCCCTGTTTCGGAATGAGCAGTTCTTC.

The rearrangement links TRBV5-4 to TRBJ1-1, with D perhaps TRBD1 (6 bases). V lost 0 bases and J lost 3, with 12 bases in between. The germline V gene encodes CDR1 SGHNT and CDR2 YYREEE (reference sequence). The CDR3 contains 15 residues. The CDR3: CASSLGGQVDTEAFF. CDR3 coding DNA: TGTGCCAGCAGCTTGGGGGGGCAGGTTGACACTGAAGCTTTCTTT.

This chain joins TRBV5-4 and TRBJ1-3; 7 bases map to TRBD1. From germline, CDR1 is SGHNT and CDR2 YYREEE (reference sequence). V lost 4 bases and J lost 4; bases outside the gene matches: 8. The CDR3 sequence is 15 residues long. The CDR3 protein is CASSRDRARGNTIYF. DNA of the CDR3: TGTGCCAGCAGCCGAGACAGGGCGCGGGGAAACACCATATATTTT.

This chain uses TRBV11-2 with TRBJ2-1; 10 nucleotides agree with TRBD2. The length of the CDR3 is 15 residues. Germline-derived CDR1 and CDR2 are SGHAT and FQNNGV. Trimming cost V 5 bases and J 4 bases; bases outside gene matches: 5. The CDR3 bases are TGTGCCAGCAGCCGGGTAGCGGGGGGATACAATGAGCAGTTCTTC. Its translation is CASSRVAGGYNEQFF.

This chain's CDR3 is CASSTLDGSSYNEQFF. Written as DNA, the CDR3 is TGTGCCAGCAGCACGCTGGACGGGAGCTCCTACAATGAGCAGTTCTTC. The genes are TRBV5-6 and TRBJ2-1, with a tentative D call TRBD2 (6 bases). The CDR3 is made up of 16 amino acids. The V gene lost 4 bases and the J gene lost 0 bases, with 14 bases spanning the gap. From germline, CDR1 is SGHDT and CDR2 YYEEEE.